Following are 18 T cell receptor beta chains from one sample sequenced in a study of cytomegalovirus exposure and HLA in healthy donors. The PCR ran on 60 Vbeta and 13 Jbeta primers. Profiling relied on immunoSEQ multiplex PCR, and the TCRdb table lists in-frame clones only, not all of them. The sample comprises about 150,000 clones, around 80% of which are singletons, and around 5.8% rests with the top ten. The sequencing sample was made of PBMCs. These receptors all come from a male donor in good health and CMV-seropositive.

This rearrangement joins TRBV27 to TRBJ1-3; D might be TRBD1 (5 bases). V was trimmed by 3 bases and J by 5 bases, leaving 14 bases between them. CDR1 and CDR2 from the germline V gene are MNHEY and SMNVEV (reference sequence). The CDR3 has 15 residues. CDR3 sequence: CASSFQGSSRNTIYF. The DNA of the CDR3 is TGTGCCAGCAGTTTCCAGGGTTCGAGTAGAAACACCATATATTTT.

This clone was counted a few times. V usage is TRBV18 and J usage is TRBJ1-1; 7 bases agree with TRBD1. Germline CDR1 reads KGHSH; CDR2 reads LQKENI. J lost 0 bases, V lost 5 bases, and 6 bases had no gene match. The CDR3 contains 15 residues. CDR3 nucleotide sequence: TGTGCCAGCTCATTGGGACAGCCTATGAACACTGAAGCTTTCTTT. Protein: CASSLGQPMNTEAFF.

This chain joins TRBV5-1 and TRBJ2-3; D is possibly TRBD2 (5 bases). The CDR3 contains 15 residues. Germline assignment: CDR1 SGHRS and CDR2 YFSETQ. Trimming took off 0 bases at V and 2 bases at J, with 10 bases between the two ends. Written as DNA, the CDR3 is TGCGCCAGCAGCTTGGAAACTAGGACCACAGATACGCAGTATTTT. This codes for CASSLETRTTDTQYF. The complete variable domain, with remaining parts taken from reference TRBV5-1 and TRBJ2-3, reads KAGVTQTPRYLIKTRGQQVTLSCSPISGHRSVSWYQQTPGQGLQFLFEYFSETQRNKGNFPGRFSGRQFSNSRSEMNVSTLELGDSALYLCASSLETRTTDTQYFGPGTRLTVL.

This chain links TRBV11-3 with TRBJ2-2; 15 nucleotides align to TRBD2. The V and J ends lost 5 bases and 1 base, in that order; junction bases with no gene match: 8. Looked up from germline, CDR1 is SGHNT and CDR2 is YENEEA. There are 19 residues in the CDR3. As DNA, the CDR3 is TGTGCCAGCAGCCTCTGGGGACTAGCGGGAGGTTGGAACACCGGGGAGCTGTTTTTT. It specifies CASSLWGLAGGWNTGELFF.

The chain is built from TRBV5-1 and TRBJ2-5, with a tentative D call TRBD1 (5 bases). Germline values: CDR1 SGHRS, CDR2 YFSETQ. V was clipped by 5 bases and J by 4 bases, with 18 bases between them. This CDR3 contains 15 residues. The DNA for the CDR3 is TGCGCCAGCAGATACAAAAGGGGTGGTGGAGAGACCCAGTACTTC. Its translation is CASRYKRGGGETQYF.

A word on this clone: A junction boundary mismatches the germline segment, possibly from a read error. The genes are TRBV7-9 and TRBJ1-5; maybe TRBD1 (6 bases). The CDR3 runs to 16 residues. Germline V gene lookup returns CDR1 SEHNR and CDR2 FQNEAQ (reference sequence). The CDR3 bases are TGTTCCAGCAGCTTAGTTTCTGGGGGCGGCAATCAGCCCCAGCATTTT. Translation: CSSSLVSGGGNQPQHF. The full variable domain, with the rest looked up from reference TRBV7-9 and TRBJ1-5, is DTGVSQNPRHKITKRGQNVTFRCDPISEHNRLYWYRQTLGQGPEFLTYFQNEAQLEKSRLLSDRFSAERPKGSFSTLEIQRTEQGDSAMYLCSSSLVSGGGNQPQHFGDGTRLSIL.

This chain uses TRBV19 with TRBJ1-5; 10 positions match TRBD1. V lost 3 bases and J lost 2; bases outside the gene matches: 4. Germline V lookup: CDR1 LNHDA, CDR2 SQIVND (reference sequence). The CDR3 contains 16 residues. CDR3: CASSMTGGSGNQPQHF. CDR3 nucleotides: TGTGCCAGTAGTATGACAGGGGGCTCGGGCAATCAGCCCCAGCATTTT.

The V and J genes are TRBV5-1 and TRBJ2-2; TRBD2 matches at 7 bases. CDR3 length equals 17 residues. With V trimmed by 4 bases and J by 4 bases, 13 bases remained unmatched. The germline CDR1 and CDR2 sequences are SGHRS and YFSETQ. Here the CDR3 reads CASSLTSLVKGTGELFF. CDR3 nucleotides: TGCGCCAGCAGCCTGACTAGCTTAGTCAAGGGCACCGGGGAGCTGTTTTTT.

This chain joins TRBV4-3 and TRBJ2-4; 9 nucleotides line up with TRBD2. The J segment lost 5 bases and the V segment lost 0 bases, leaving 8 bases of the junction unmatched. Per germline, CDR1 LGHNA and CDR2 YSLEER. The CDR3 covers 17 residues. The CDR3 loop is CASSQEGPSGTQNIQYF. CDR3 coding DNA: TGCGCCAGCAGCCAAGAGGGGCCTAGCGGGACTCAAAACATTCAGTACTTC.

The V gene is TRBV2, the J gene TRBJ1-1; 7 nucleotides agree with TRBD1. The CDR3 spans 14 residues. Trimming at V came to 9 bases and at J to 4 bases, leaving 11 bases not matched to a gene. From germline, CDR1 is SNHLY and CDR2 FYNNEI. As DNA, the CDR3 is TGTGCCAGGCTCCGAGGGACAGTTACCACTGAAGCTTTCTTT. As protein: CARLRGTVTTEAFF. Full variable domain (missing parts from reference TRBV2 and TRBJ1-1): EPEVTQTPSHQVTQMGQEVILRCVPISNHLYFYWYRQILGQKVEFLVSFYNNEISEKSEIFDDQFSVERPDGSNFTLKIRSTKLEDSAMYFCARLRGTVTTEAFFGQGTRLTVV.

The chain couples TRBV5-6 to TRBJ2-7; D not resolved. There are 15 residues in the CDR3. The V end lost 0 bases, the J end lost 2 bases, and 12 bases lay between the germline ends. Germline lookup yields CDR1 SGHDT and CDR2 YYEEEE. CDR3 nucleotides: TGTGCCAGCAGCTTGGTCTATCAAGCCCCCTACGAGCAGTACTTC. It encodes CASSLVYQAPYEQYF. Complete variable domain (other parts from reference TRBV5-6 and TRBJ2-7): DAGVTQSPTHLIKTRGQQVTLRCSPKSGHDTVSWYQQALGQGPQFIFQYYEEEERQRGNFPDRFSGHQFPNYSSELNVNALLLGDSALYLCASSLVYQAPYEQYFGPGTRLTVT.

This sequence joins TRBV4-2 and TRBJ1-2; perhaps TRBD1 as D (5 bases). The CDR3 spans 18 residues. CDR1 is LGHNA and CDR2 is YNFKEQ in the germline V gene. V lost 0 bases and J 4 bases, leaving 21 bases between the germline ends. The CDR3 coding sequence is TGTGCCAGCAGCCAAGATAAGGTAACAGGAAGGGGATCCTATGGCTACACCTTC. As protein: CASSQDKVTGRGSYGYTF.

This clone has a handful of counts. The chain combines TRBV4-2 with TRBJ1-5; D gene ambiguous. CDR1 and CDR2 from the germline V gene are LGHNA and YNFKEQ. Trimming removed 0 bases at V and 1 base at J, with 10 bases between. The length of the CDR3 is 16 residues. This chain's CDR3 is CASSQEEGGSNQPQHF. As DNA, the CDR3 is TGTGCCAGCAGCCAAGAGGAGGGTGGGAGCAATCAGCCCCAGCATTTT.

The rearrangement links TRBV6-5 to TRBJ2-5, with D maybe TRBD2 (6 bases). The better agreement between TRBJ2-7 and the DNA end casts doubt on the J call. Looked up from germline, CDR1 is MNHEY and CDR2 is SVGAGI. This CDR3 is built from 14 residues. CDR3 amino acids: CASSYSVSGYEQYF. CDR3 sequence (DNA): TGTGCCAGCAGTTACTCGGTAAGCGGGTACGAGCAGTACTTC.

This clone was observed a few times. The V and J genes are TRBV7-9 and TRBJ1-1; D is undetermined. Germline V lookup: CDR1 SEHNR, CDR2 FQNEAQ (reference sequence). The ends were cut back, 7 bases at V and 4 bases at J, with 13 bases in the middle. CDR3 length equals 13 residues. The DNA for the CDR3 is TGTGCCAGCACCAGTGGCGGGGTCACTGAAGCTTTCTTT. Its protein is CASTSGGVTEAFF.

This chain joins TRBV9 and TRBJ2-1; 7 nucleotides line up with TRBD2. The CDR3 spans 15 residues. Per the germline V gene, CDR1 is SGDLS and CDR2 is YYNGEE. The V and J ends lost 3 bases and 0 bases, in that order; junction bases with no gene match: 3. This chain's CDR3 is CASSGEGSSYNEQFF. The CDR3 DNA is TGTGCCAGCAGCGGGGAGGGAAGCTCCTACAATGAGCAGTTCTTC.

A note on this clone: The sample has other DNA sequences that encode this CDR3 too. The V gene is TRBV28, the J gene TRBJ1-2; D uncertain. V lost 4 bases, J lost 5 bases, and 5 bases lay in between. Germline-derived CDR1 and CDR2 are MDHEN and SYDVKM. CDR3 length: 11 amino acids. CDR3 nucleotide sequence: TGTGCCAGCAGTTCCAGGTATGGCTACACCTTC. Its translation: CASSSRYGYTF.

The chain uses TRBV10-3 and TRBJ2-2; 7 bases are shared with TRBD2. Trimming cost V 6 bases and J 6 bases; bases outside gene matches: 13. The CDR3 length is 16 residues. Germline-derived CDR1 and CDR2 are ENHRY and SYGVKD. The CDR3 spells CAISTSGNSMAGELFF. The CDR3 DNA is TGTGCCATCAGCACCAGCGGGAATTCGATGGCCGGGGAGCTGTTTTTT.